Below, 17 T cell receptor beta chains from the same sample are listed, as sequenced in a study of control samples from healthy donors and cancer patients. The table came from immunoSEQ multiplex PCR; TCRdb's copy has only in-frame clones and leaves some out. Among about 150,000 clones listed, 88% were seen once. The sequencing sample was made of blood. Every receptor here comes from a man in his late teens or twenties in good health.

The chain joins TRBV7-7 to TRBJ2-5, with 13 bases lining up with TRBD2. Looked up from germline, CDR1 is SSHAT and CDR2 is FNYEAQ (reference sequence). CDR3 length: 14 residues. CDR3 DNA: TGTGCTAGCTCACTAGCGGGGGGGCAAGAGACCCAGTACTTC. Translation: CASSLAGGQETQYF.

The CDR3 sequence: CASSPDRDHTDTQYF. CDR3 nucleotide sequence: TGTGCCAGCTCACCGGACAGGGACCACACAGATACGCAGTATTTT. The chain uses TRBV18 and TRBJ2-3, with 8 positions matching TRBD1. Germline V gene sequence: CDR1 KGHSH, CDR2 LQKENI. V trimming: 3 bases; J trimming: 2 bases; junction bases outside the gene matches: 4. This CDR3 spans 15 amino acids.

Details on this clone: The same CDR3 can be traced to other DNA sequences in this sample. The chain couples TRBV7-9 to TRBJ1-4; TRBD1 matches at 8 bases. With V trimmed by 3 bases and J by 7 bases, 1 base remained unmatched. Germline lookup yields CDR1 SEHNR and CDR2 FQNEAQ (reference sequence). The CDR3 totals 13 residues. This chain's CDR3 is CASSLDRVEKLFF. The CDR3 bases are TGTGCCAGCAGCTTGGACAGGGTTGAAAAACTGTTTTTT.

This sequence joins TRBV5-1 and TRBJ1-2; the match to TRBD1 covers 9 bases. Germline CDR1 is SGHRS and CDR2 is YFSETQ. V lost 1 base to trimming and J lost 6 bases; unmatched junction nucleotides: 7. This CDR3 contains 15 residues. CDR3 sequence: CASSLFPGTGNGYTF. The DNA for the CDR3 is TGCGCCAGCAGCTTGTTTCCCGGGACAGGGAATGGCTACACCTTC.

The chain has TRBV6-5 and TRBJ2-5, with D maybe TRBD2 (5 bases). With 4 bases removed from V and 5 bases from J, the gap between germline ends came to 17 bases. Germline CDR1 and CDR2: MNHEY and SVGAGI. This CDR3 has 15 residues. The CDR3 here is CASSSRTLPGETQYF. CDR3 DNA sequence: TGTGCCAGCAGTTCCCGGACTCTTCCCGGGGAGACCCAGTACTTC.

The rearrangement links TRBV7-9 to TRBJ1-4; D unresolved. This CDR3 is built from 13 residues. CDR1 SEHNR and CDR2 FQNEAQ come from the germline V gene (reference sequence). The germline V and J ends were trimmed by 1 base and 4 bases, with 4 bases remaining between them. CDR3 bases: TGTGCCAGCAGCTTAGACAGTAATGAAAAACTGTTTTTT. Translated, it gives CASSLDSNEKLFF.

The rearrangement uses TRBV19 and TRBJ1-1; weak D call: TRBD1 (6 bases). Trimming stripped 10 bases from V and 0 bases from J, with 15 bases between. Germline V gene sequence: CDR1 LNHDA, CDR2 SQIVND (reference sequence). This CDR3 is 14 amino acids long. The CDR3 sequence: CATKFGGMNTEAFF. The CDR3 DNA follows: TGTGCCACCAAGTTCGGGGGCATGAACACTGAAGCTTTCTTT.

J is TRBJ1-1 and V is TRBV5-1, with 7 bases identical to TRBD1. Unmatched junction bases numbered 3, after V lost 4 bases and J lost 0 bases. The CDR3 runs 14 residues. Germline V gene data show CDR1 as SGHRS and CDR2 as YFSETQ. CDR3 residues: CASSLDRVNTEAFF. For the CDR3, the DNA is TGCGCCAGCAGCCTCGACAGGGTGAACACTGAAGCTTTCTTT. Complete variable domain (other parts from reference TRBV5-1 and TRBJ1-1): KAGVTQTPRYLIKTRGQQVTLSCSPISGHRSVSWYQQTPGQGLQFLFEYFSETQRNKGNFPGRFSGRQFSNSRSEMNVSTLELGDSALYLCASSLDRVNTEAFFGQGTRLTVV.

This clone was detected only once. Here the CDR3 reads CASSRERGPTDAFF. DNA of the CDR3: TGTGCCAGCAGTAGGGAGAGGGGCCCCACGGACGCTTTCTTT. The V gene is TRBV6-5, the J gene TRBJ1-1; possible D gene TRBD1, 5 bases. The germline gives CDR1 MNHEY, CDR2 SVGAGI. Between the trimmed V and J ends, which lost 5 bases and 11 bases, there was a span of 21 bases. The CDR3 contains 14 residues.

This clone came up once. V and J are TRBV7-9 and TRBJ1-1, with unresolved D. V was pared by 5 bases and J by 1 base, with 23 bases between. The CDR3 covers 18 residues. The germline V gene encodes CDR1 SEHNR and CDR2 FQNEAQ (reference sequence). Here the CDR3 reads CASSPARDMNFGNTEAFF. The CDR3 coding sequence is TGTGCCAGCAGCCCGGCCCGGGATATGAATTTCGGGAACACTGAAGCTTTCTTT.

This clone was found once. The chain carries TRBV5-1 and TRBJ2-2, with 10 bases aligning to TRBD1. Germline V gene data show CDR1 as SGHRS and CDR2 as YFSETQ. V was clipped by 3 bases and J by 3 bases; unmatched bases: 2. The length of the CDR3 is 15 residues. CDR3 in DNA: TGCGCCAGCAGCTGGACAGGGGGGGACACCGGGGAGCTGTTTTTT. Its protein product is CASSWTGGDTGELFF.

The V and J genes are TRBV7-9 and TRBJ1-1; D is ambiguous. V was clipped by 2 bases and J by 0 bases, with 16 bases between them. The CDR3 consists of 17 residues. Germline values: CDR1 SEHNR, CDR2 FQNEAQ (reference sequence). The chain's CDR3 is CASSLNTLGRMNTEAFF. The CDR3 DNA is TGTGCCAGCAGCTTAAATACTTTAGGACGGATGAACACTGAAGCTTTCTTT.

In DNA, the CDR3 is TGTGCCAGCAGTTCAATTACCCCCAATTCACCCCTCCACTTT. Amino acids: CASSSITPNSPLHF. This chain uses TRBV27 with TRBJ1-6; D gene ambiguous. Trimming stripped 4 bases from V and 7 bases from J, with 11 bases between. CDR3 length: 14 residues. Germline V gene lookup returns CDR1 MNHEY and CDR2 SMNVEV (reference sequence).

As DNA, the CDR3 is TGTGCCAGCAGACCCACCCCTTTAGGGGAGCTGTTTTTT. Its protein product is CASRPTPLGELFF. This chain connects TRBV7-3 to TRBJ2-2; D gene unclear. The V gene's germline CDR1 is SGHTA and CDR2 FQGTGA. The CDR3 length is 13 residues. Trimming left V 6 bases short and J 8 bases short, with 13 bases between.

The chain has TRBV4-2 and TRBJ2-5; tentatively, D is TRBD1 or TRBD2 (6 bases each). This CDR3 has 16 amino acids. CDR1 is LGHNA and CDR2 is YNFKEQ in the germline V gene. Trimming took off 3 bases at V and 5 bases at J, with 19 bases between the two ends. CDR3 bases: TGTGCCAGCAGCCAGGGGTACTCCAAAGGGGGGGAGACCCAGTACTTC. Residues: CASSQGYSKGGETQYF.

The rearrangement joins TRBV28 to TRBJ2-7, with D possibly TRBD1 on 5 matching bases. The V and J ends lost 5 bases and 4 bases respectively, with 9 bases between them. Looked up from germline, CDR1 is MDHEN and CDR2 is SYDVKM. The CDR3 is made up of 12 amino acids. The CDR3 DNA reads TGTGCCAGCAGTCTGGACACTTACGAGCAGTACTTC. Protein product: CASSLDTYEQYF.

V gene TRBV7-2 combines with J gene TRBJ2-7, with D possibly matching TRBD2 (6 bases). V was pared by 1 base and J by 2 bases, with 15 bases between. CDR1 is SGHTA, CDR2 FQGNSA, per germline. CDR3 length equals 16 residues. The CDR3, as DNA: TGTGCCAGCAGCTTAGAGTGGGCTAGCGACCCCTACGAGCAGTACTTC. The encoded protein is CASSLEWASDPYEQYF.